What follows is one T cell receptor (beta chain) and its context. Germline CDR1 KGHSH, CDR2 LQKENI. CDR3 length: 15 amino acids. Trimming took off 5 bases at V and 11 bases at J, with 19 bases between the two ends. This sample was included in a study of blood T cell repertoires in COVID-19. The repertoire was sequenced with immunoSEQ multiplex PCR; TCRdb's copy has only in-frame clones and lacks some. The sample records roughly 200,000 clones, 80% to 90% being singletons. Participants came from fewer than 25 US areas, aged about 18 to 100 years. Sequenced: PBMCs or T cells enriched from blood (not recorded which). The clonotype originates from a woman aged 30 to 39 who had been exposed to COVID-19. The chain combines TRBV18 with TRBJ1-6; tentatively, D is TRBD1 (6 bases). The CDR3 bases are TGTGCCAGCTCAAACAGACCAGGGGTGATAGCACCCCTCCACTTT. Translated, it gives CASSNRPGVIAPLHF.